This T cell receptor beta chain was obtained from a study of blood T cell repertoires in COVID-19. Turning to the study itself: The analysed material was cDNA or gDNA that came from T cells, B-cell-depleted T cells, or PBMCs.

V dropped 1 base and J dropped 8 bases, with 8 bases sitting between them. The CDR3 extends over 13 amino acids. CDR1 is SGHAT, CDR2 FQDESV, per germline (reference sequence). Original handling: Reference gene primer amplification gave estimated nucleated cell counts. The table came from immunoSEQ multiplex PCR; TCRdb's copy has only in-frame clones and leaves some out. Clone size and the V and J calls come from that table; the DNA yielded D and trimming. The sample yields 200,000 to 250,000 clones, approximately 84% seen once. The sequenced material came from peripheral blood. The chain recombines TRBV11-1 with TRBJ1-4; D perhaps matches TRBD1 (5 bases). The receptor was derived from a woman aged 30 to 39 who had recovered from COVID-19. CDR3 residues: CASSLGAGEKLFF. Here the CDR3 DNA reads TGTGCCAGCAGCTTAGGAGCAGGGGAAAAACTGTTTTTT.